This record covers a single T cell receptor beta chain. The treatment here: roughly 20 received Ad26.COV2.S at low or high dose, single or two shots; about 5 received placebo; per-sample allocation not given. Following the first vaccine or placebo injection, samples were taken on day 63. The repertoire was sequenced with immunoSEQ multiplex PCR; TCRdb's copy has only in-frame clones and lacks some. The sample carries 350,000 to 500,000 clones, 90% recorded once. These data originate in a study of Ad26.COV2.S vaccination and SARS-CoV-2 variants. With V trimmed by 4 bases and J by 1 base, 4 bases remained unmatched. The CDR3 extends over 15 amino acids. The V gene's germline CDR1 is SGHTA and CDR2 FQGNSA.

The receptor was derived from a person between 18 and 65 years old who received the Ad26.COV2.S COVID-19 vaccine or a placebo. Sequencing used peripheral blood, obtained in a trial of Ad26.COV2.S vaccine versus placebo. The chain is built from TRBV7-2 and TRBJ1-5; 7 bases line up with TRBD1. The CDR3: CASSSKGQSNQPQHF. The DNA of the CDR3 is TGTGCCAGCAGCTCGAAGGGACAGAGCAATCAGCCCCAGCATTTT.